The rows below give T cell receptor beta chains drawn from one sample of a study of T-cell reconstitution after alpha-beta-depleted transplantation in children. One entry per CDR3 protein results from TCRdb running MiXCR on the PCR reads. In the table there are about a million distinct CDR3 sequences, less than 30% of which are singletons. Specimen: PBMCs, mostly from graft donor cells, collected 360 days after TCRalphabeta/CD19-depleted stem cell transplant. These receptors originate from a boy under two years old who had a stem cell transplant for SCID, so the T cells may come from the graft donor. Both conserved end residues are trimmed from each CDR3. Each record gives: CDR3 protein, D gene, clone size, J gene, V gene. A D gene is named only where the DNA matches it firmly. Size is stated for part of the rows, as once, few or many counts, or as a class when the clone is expanded.

cdr3_aa: ASSFLGQGSYNEQF
d_call: TRBD1
clone_size: few
j_call: TRBJ2-1
v_call: TRBV5-1

cdr3_aa: ASTLTSANEQF
d_call: TRBD2
clone_size: few
j_call: TRBJ2-1
v_call: TRBV12-3/TRBV12-4

cdr3_aa: ASSHRGGDQPQH
d_call: TRBD1
clone_size: -
j_call: TRBJ1-5
v_call: TRBV5-1

cdr3_aa: ASSLVAGANYGYT
d_call: -
clone_size: few
j_call: TRBJ1-2
v_call: TRBV7-9

cdr3_aa: ASSSNRGPRTDTQY
d_call: TRBD1
clone_size: -
j_call: TRBJ2-3
v_call: TRBV2

cdr3_aa: ASSPYFFRDRGPSGNTIY
d_call: TRBD1
clone_size: few
j_call: TRBJ1-3
v_call: TRBV4-1

cdr3_aa: SAKNRDGYSNQPQH
d_call: -
clone_size: -
j_call: TRBJ1-5
v_call: TRBV20-1

cdr3_aa: SVARRGWQETQY
d_call: -
clone_size: -
j_call: TRBJ2-5
v_call: TRBV29-1

cdr3_aa: ASSEARSPQGSYEQY
d_call: -
clone_size: -
j_call: TRBJ2-7
v_call: TRBV6-1

cdr3_aa: ASSSGLVVGEETQY
d_call: TRBD2
clone_size: few
j_call: TRBJ2-5
v_call: TRBV4-1

cdr3_aa: SAHARGGAYNEQF
d_call: TRBD2
clone_size: few
j_call: TRBJ2-1
v_call: TRBV20-1

cdr3_aa: ASSPGFGQGRYEQY
d_call: -
clone_size: few
j_call: TRBJ2-7
v_call: TRBV9

cdr3_aa: ASRDRAANEKLF
d_call: TRBD1
clone_size: -
j_call: TRBJ1-4
v_call: TRBV7-2

cdr3_aa: ASSGGSHSNTEAF
d_call: -
clone_size: -
j_call: TRBJ1-1
v_call: TRBV19

cdr3_aa: ASSQQRVPNNEQF
d_call: -
clone_size: -
j_call: TRBJ2-1
v_call: TRBV7-2

cdr3_aa: ASRAPVETGGTEAF
d_call: TRBD1
clone_size: few
j_call: TRBJ1-1
v_call: TRBV11-2

cdr3_aa: ASTPTGHNEQF
d_call: -
clone_size: -
j_call: TRBJ2-1
v_call: TRBV2

cdr3_aa: ASSPGTAAYEQY
d_call: -
clone_size: once
j_call: TRBJ2-7
v_call: TRBV11-2

cdr3_aa: SVELGYEAF
d_call: -
clone_size: few
j_call: TRBJ1-1
v_call: TRBV29-1

cdr3_aa: ASSFTGTGLSPLH
d_call: TRBD1
clone_size: -
j_call: TRBJ1-6
v_call: TRBV12-3/TRBV12-4

cdr3_aa: ASSLSGANEKLF
d_call: -
clone_size: -
j_call: TRBJ1-4
v_call: TRBV7-9

cdr3_aa: ASSQGLGSAPYNEQF
d_call: -
clone_size: -
j_call: TRBJ2-1
v_call: TRBV4-1

cdr3_aa: SASGGPYNEQF
d_call: -
clone_size: -
j_call: TRBJ2-1
v_call: TRBV20-1

cdr3_aa: ASSDLGNEQF
d_call: -
clone_size: -
j_call: TRBJ2-1
v_call: TRBV5-1

cdr3_aa: ASSLDGVDSPLH
d_call: -
clone_size: -
j_call: TRBJ1-6
v_call: TRBV7-2

cdr3_aa: ASSVATGAPSYEQY
d_call: -
clone_size: few
j_call: TRBJ2-7
v_call: TRBV9

cdr3_aa: ATSRVSEKLF
d_call: -
clone_size: -
j_call: TRBJ1-4
v_call: TRBV15

cdr3_aa: SVWGVYQGRLQETQY
d_call: -
clone_size: -
j_call: TRBJ2-5
v_call: TRBV29-1

cdr3_aa: SVRDGREQY
d_call: -
clone_size: -
j_call: TRBJ2-7
v_call: TRBV20-1

cdr3_aa: ASSEGDPPSTDTQY
d_call: -
clone_size: many
j_call: TRBJ2-3
v_call: TRBV2

cdr3_aa: ASSLVRTMNTEAF
d_call: -
clone_size: -
j_call: TRBJ1-1
v_call: TRBV11-2

cdr3_aa: ASSLNLQGADTQY
d_call: -
clone_size: few
j_call: TRBJ2-3
v_call: TRBV5-1

cdr3_aa: ASSWIASGGAYNEQF
d_call: TRBD2
clone_size: -
j_call: TRBJ2-1
v_call: TRBV5-1

cdr3_aa: ASGLTGSLQETQY
d_call: -
clone_size: once
j_call: TRBJ2-5
v_call: TRBV7-3

cdr3_aa: ASSPGPQGDHEQY
d_call: TRBD1
clone_size: -
j_call: TRBJ2-7
v_call: TRBV5-1

cdr3_aa: SVAPDRVAILETQY
d_call: TRBD1
clone_size: -
j_call: TRBJ2-5
v_call: TRBV29-1

cdr3_aa: ASGILGSDTQY
d_call: -
clone_size: few
j_call: TRBJ2-3
v_call: TRBV5-1

cdr3_aa: ASSLALVSLYNEQF
d_call: -
clone_size: -
j_call: TRBJ2-1
v_call: TRBV12-3/TRBV12-4